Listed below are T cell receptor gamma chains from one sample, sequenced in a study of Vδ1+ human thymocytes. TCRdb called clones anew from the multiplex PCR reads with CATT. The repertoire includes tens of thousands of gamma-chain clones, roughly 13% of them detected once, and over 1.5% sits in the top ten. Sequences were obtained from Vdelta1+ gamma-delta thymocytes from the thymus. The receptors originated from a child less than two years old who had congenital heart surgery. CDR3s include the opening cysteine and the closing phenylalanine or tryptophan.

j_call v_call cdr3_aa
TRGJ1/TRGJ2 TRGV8 CATWDFHKKLF
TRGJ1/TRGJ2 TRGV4 CATWNGRVRGYKKLF
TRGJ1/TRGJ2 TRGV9 CALWEARGGDYKKLF
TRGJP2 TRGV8 CATWNTLKSSDWIKTF
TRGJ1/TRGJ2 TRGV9 CALWEAARDYKKLF
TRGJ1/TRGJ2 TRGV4 CATWNGPGKLF
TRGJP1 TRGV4 CATWAAPHHTTGWFKIF
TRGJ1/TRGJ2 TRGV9 CALWEVGYKKLF
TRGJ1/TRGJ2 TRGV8 CATWVNFYGPKKLF
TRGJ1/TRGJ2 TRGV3 CATWDRLSSGKLF
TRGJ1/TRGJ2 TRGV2 CATWDEPRYYKKLF
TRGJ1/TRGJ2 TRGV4 CATWDGAPFYYKKLF
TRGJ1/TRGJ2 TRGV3 CATWDSRVMEKLF
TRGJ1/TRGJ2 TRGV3 CATWDGRVSCPPKKLF
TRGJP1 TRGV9 CALWEAPIATGWFKIF
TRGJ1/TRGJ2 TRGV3 CATYHGNYKKLF
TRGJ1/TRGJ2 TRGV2 CATWDGPEHKKLF
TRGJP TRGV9 CALWEAEELSKKIKVF
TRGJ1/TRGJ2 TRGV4 CATWSNYYKKLF
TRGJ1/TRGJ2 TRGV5 CATWDRPNRYYKKLF
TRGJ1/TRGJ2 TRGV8 CATWDRSYKKLF
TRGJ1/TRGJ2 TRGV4 CTTWNGPGLYYKKLF
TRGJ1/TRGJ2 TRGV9 CALWEASYKKLF
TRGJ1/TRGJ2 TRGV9 CALWEAKPLKNYYKKLF
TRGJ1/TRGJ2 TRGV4 CATWREKLF
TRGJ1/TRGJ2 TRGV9 CALWEVRKTLGNYYKKLF
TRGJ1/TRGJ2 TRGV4 CATWTFNYYKKLF